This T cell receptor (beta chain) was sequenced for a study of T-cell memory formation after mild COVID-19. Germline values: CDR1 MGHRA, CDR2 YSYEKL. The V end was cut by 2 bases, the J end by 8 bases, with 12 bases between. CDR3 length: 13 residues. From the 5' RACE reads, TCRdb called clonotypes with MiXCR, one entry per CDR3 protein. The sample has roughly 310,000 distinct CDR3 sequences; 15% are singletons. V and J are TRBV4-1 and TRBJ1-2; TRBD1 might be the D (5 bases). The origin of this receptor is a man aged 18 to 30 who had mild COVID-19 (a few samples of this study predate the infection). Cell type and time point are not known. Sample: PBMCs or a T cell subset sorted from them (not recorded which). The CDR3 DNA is TGCGCCAGCAGCCAATTGGCGGGGGTCGGCTACACCTTC. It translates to CASSQLAGVGYTF.